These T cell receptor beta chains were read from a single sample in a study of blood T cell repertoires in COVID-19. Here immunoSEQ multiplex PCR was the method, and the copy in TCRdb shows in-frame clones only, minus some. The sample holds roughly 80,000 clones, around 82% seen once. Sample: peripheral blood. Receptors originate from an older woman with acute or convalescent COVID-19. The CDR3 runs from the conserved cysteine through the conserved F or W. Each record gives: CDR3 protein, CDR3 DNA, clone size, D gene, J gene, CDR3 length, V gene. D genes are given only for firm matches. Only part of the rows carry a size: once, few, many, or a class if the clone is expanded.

CDR3 protein: CASSPLGNMGNTQYF; CDR3 DNA: TGTGCCAGCAGTCCACTAGGGAACATGGGAAATACGCAGTATTTT; clone size: -; D gene: -; J gene: TRBJ2-3; CDR3 length: 15; V gene: TRBV11-3
CDR3 protein: CSVGRDSSTDTQYF; CDR3 DNA: TGCAGCGTCGGCCGGGACAGTAGCACAGATACGCAGTATTTT; clone size: -; D gene: TRBD1; J gene: TRBJ2-3; CDR3 length: 14; V gene: TRBV29-1
CDR3 protein: CASSAGAGYNEQFF; CDR3 DNA: TGTGCCAGCAGCGCAGGGGCTGGCTACAATGAGCAGTTCTTC; clone size: -; D gene: -; J gene: TRBJ2-1; CDR3 length: 14; V gene: TRBV11-2
CDR3 protein: CASRKGQGPLGYTF; CDR3 DNA: TGTGCCAGCAGGAAGGGACAGGGTCCCCTTGGCTACACCTTC; clone size: -; D gene: TRBD1; J gene: TRBJ1-2; CDR3 length: 14; V gene: TRBV2
CDR3 protein: CASSLLVAGNTGELFF; CDR3 DNA: TGCGCCAGCAGCTTGCTCGTAGCGGGGAACACCGGGGAGCTGTTTTTT; clone size: -; D gene: TRBD2; J gene: TRBJ2-2; CDR3 length: 16; V gene: TRBV5-1
CDR3 protein: CASGFAPTGAGNTIYF; CDR3 DNA: TGTGCTAGTGGTTTCGCCCCTACAGGGGCCGGAAACACCATATATTTT; clone size: -; D gene: TRBD1; J gene: TRBJ1-3; CDR3 length: 16; V gene: TRBV12-5
CDR3 protein: CASSRGGWGANQPQHF; CDR3 DNA: TGTGCCAGCAGTAGGGGGGGGTGGGGGGCCAATCAGCCCCAGCATTTT; clone size: -; D gene: -; J gene: TRBJ1-5; CDR3 length: 16; V gene: TRBV27
CDR3 protein: CASSLGIMNTEAFF; CDR3 DNA: TGCGCCTCCTCCCTGGGCATTATGAACACTGAAGCTTTCTTT; clone size: -; D gene: -; J gene: TRBJ1-1; CDR3 length: 14; V gene: TRBV5-1
CDR3 protein: CASSRTGGRANSPLHF; CDR3 DNA: TGTGCCAGCAGCCGGACAGGGGGAAGGGCCAATTCACCCCTCCACTTT; clone size: -; D gene: TRBD1; J gene: TRBJ1-6; CDR3 length: 16; V gene: TRBV7-2
CDR3 protein: CSVEGGTGIGYTF; CDR3 DNA: TGCAGCGTTGAAGGTGGGACAGGGATTGGCTACACCTTC; clone size: once; D gene: TRBD1; J gene: TRBJ1-2; CDR3 length: 13; V gene: TRBV29-1
CDR3 protein: CARSHNRGRDTEAFF; CDR3 DNA: TGTGCCAGAAGTCATAACAGGGGGCGCGACACTGAAGCTTTCTTT; clone size: -; D gene: TRBD1; J gene: TRBJ1-1; CDR3 length: 15; V gene: TRBV5-3
CDR3 protein: CASSLGQLDYEQYF; CDR3 DNA: TGTGCCAGCAGCTTAGGACAGCTAGACTACGAGCAGTACTTC; clone size: -; D gene: -; J gene: TRBJ2-7; CDR3 length: 14; V gene: TRBV6-5
CDR3 protein: CASSLDGYNRVGYTF; CDR3 DNA: TGCGCCAGCAGCTTGGACGGTTATAACAGGGTCGGCTACACCTTC; clone size: -; D gene: -; J gene: TRBJ1-2; CDR3 length: 15; V gene: TRBV5-1
CDR3 protein: CASSLGFSGNTIYF; CDR3 DNA: TGCGCCAGCAGCCTAGGCTTCTCTGGAAACACCATATATTTT; clone size: -; D gene: -; J gene: TRBJ1-3; CDR3 length: 14; V gene: TRBV5-1
CDR3 protein: CASSRDSNNEQYF; CDR3 DNA: TGTGCTAGCAGCCGGGACAGTAATAACGAGCAGTACTTC; clone size: -; D gene: TRBD1; J gene: TRBJ2-7; CDR3 length: 13; V gene: TRBV2
CDR3 protein: CASSTTRGYEQYF; CDR3 DNA: TGTGCCAGCAGTACCACCAGGGGCTACGAGCAGTACTTC; clone size: once; D gene: -; J gene: TRBJ2-7; CDR3 length: 13; V gene: TRBV27
CDR3 protein: CSASLAGQDTQYF; CDR3 DNA: TGCAGTGCTAGTCTGGCAGGGCAAGATACGCAGTATTTT; clone size: -; D gene: -; J gene: TRBJ2-3; CDR3 length: 13; V gene: TRBV20-1
CDR3 protein: CASNLDSQQETQYF; CDR3 DNA: TGCGCCAGCAACTTGGACAGCCAGCAAGAGACCCAGTACTTC; clone size: -; D gene: -; J gene: TRBJ2-5; CDR3 length: 14; V gene: TRBV5-1
CDR3 protein: CASRGLGVTIYEQYF; CDR3 DNA: TGTGCCAGCAGGGGGTTAGGGGTAACCATCTACGAGCAGTACTTC; clone size: -; D gene: -; J gene: TRBJ2-7; CDR3 length: 15; V gene: TRBV6-5
CDR3 protein: CASSFIQGAGTEAFF; CDR3 DNA: TGTGCCAGCAGCTTTATACAGGGGGCGGGAACTGAAGCTTTCTTT; clone size: -; D gene: TRBD1; J gene: TRBJ1-1; CDR3 length: 15; V gene: TRBV9
CDR3 protein: CSAETADTQYF; CDR3 DNA: TGCAGTGCTGAGACTGCAGATACGCAGTATTTT; clone size: -; D gene: -; J gene: TRBJ2-3; CDR3 length: 11; V gene: TRBV20-1
CDR3 protein: CASSAPGLTRDNEKLFF; CDR3 DNA: TGTGCCAGCAGTGCCCCGGGATTAACCCGTGATAATGAAAAACTGTTTTTT; clone size: -; D gene: -; J gene: TRBJ1-4; CDR3 length: 17; V gene: TRBV6-1
CDR3 protein: CAIRGQGVGNTEAFF; CDR3 DNA: TGTGCCATCAGGGGACAGGGTGTGGGGAACACTGAAGCTTTCTTT; clone size: -; D gene: TRBD1; J gene: TRBJ1-1; CDR3 length: 15; V gene: TRBV10-3
CDR3 protein: CASSYRTLGETQYF; CDR3 DNA: TGTGCCAGCAGCTACCGGACATTGGGAGAGACCCAGTACTTC; clone size: -; D gene: -; J gene: TRBJ2-5; CDR3 length: 14; V gene: TRBV13
CDR3 protein: CASSFSPEAFF; CDR3 DNA: TGTGCCAGCAGCTTTAGCCCTGAAGCTTTCTTT; clone size: -; D gene: -; J gene: TRBJ1-1; CDR3 length: 11; V gene: TRBV7-9
CDR3 protein: CASSSGTGGYNEQFF; CDR3 DNA: TGTGCCAGCAGCTCCGGGACAGGGGGTTACAATGAGCAGTTCTTC; clone size: many; D gene: TRBD1; J gene: TRBJ2-1; CDR3 length: 15; V gene: TRBV7-9
CDR3 protein: CASSAYRQGAPNEKLFF; CDR3 DNA: TGTGCCAGCAGTGCTTATAGGCAGGGGGCACCTAATGAAAAACTGTTTTTT; clone size: -; D gene: TRBD1; J gene: TRBJ1-4; CDR3 length: 17; V gene: TRBV6-1
CDR3 protein: CASSIVGGAGTF; CDR3 DNA: TGTGCCAGTAGTATAGTGGGGGGAGCGGGCACCTTC; clone size: -; D gene: -; J gene: TRBJ1-2; CDR3 length: 12; V gene: TRBV19
CDR3 protein: CASSPGYGYGYTF; CDR3 DNA: TGTGCCAGCAGTCCAGGGTACGGCTATGGCTACACCTTC; clone size: -; D gene: -; J gene: TRBJ1-2; CDR3 length: 13; V gene: TRBV12-3/TRBV12-4
CDR3 protein: CAWSRDRGNEKLFF; CDR3 DNA: TGTGCCTGGAGTAGGGACAGGGGGAACGAAAAACTGTTTTTT; clone size: -; D gene: TRBD1; J gene: TRBJ1-4; CDR3 length: 14; V gene: TRBV30
CDR3 protein: CATSDGAGAGNTEAFF; CDR3 DNA: TGTGCCACCAGTGATGGGGCGGGAGCTGGGAACACTGAAGCTTTCTTT; clone size: -; D gene: -; J gene: TRBJ1-1; CDR3 length: 16; V gene: TRBV24-1
CDR3 protein: CASSLHRSNEKLFF; CDR3 DNA: TGTGCCAGCAGCTTACATCGGTCGAATGAAAAACTGTTTTTT; clone size: -; D gene: -; J gene: TRBJ1-4; CDR3 length: 14; V gene: TRBV7-9
CDR3 protein: CASSFYQGASTEAFF; CDR3 DNA: TGCGCCAGCAGCTTTTATCAGGGGGCTAGCACTGAAGCTTTCTTT; clone size: -; D gene: TRBD1; J gene: TRBJ1-1; CDR3 length: 15; V gene: TRBV5-1
CDR3 protein: CASSLYQDTGELFF; CDR3 DNA: TGCGCCAGCAGCTTGTACCAGGACACCGGGGAGCTGTTTTTT; clone size: -; D gene: -; J gene: TRBJ2-2; CDR3 length: 14; V gene: TRBV5-1
CDR3 protein: CASTQGGGTEAFF; CDR3 DNA: TGTGCCAGCACCCAGGGGGGTGGAACTGAAGCTTTCTTT; clone size: -; D gene: TRBD1; J gene: TRBJ1-1; CDR3 length: 13; V gene: TRBV2
CDR3 protein: CASSDGGARLGTEAFF; CDR3 DNA: TGTGCCAGCAGCGATGGGGGGGCGAGGTTAGGGACTGAAGCTTTCTTT; clone size: -; D gene: -; J gene: TRBJ1-1; CDR3 length: 16; V gene: TRBV21-1
CDR3 protein: CASNTGSSSEQYF; CDR3 DNA: TGTGCCAGCAACACCGGGAGCTCGTCCGAGCAGTACTTC; clone size: -; D gene: -; J gene: TRBJ2-7; CDR3 length: 13; V gene: TRBV6-5
CDR3 protein: CASSQGKSYNSPLHF; CDR3 DNA: TGTGCCAGCAGTCAGGGAAAGTCCTATAATTCACCCCTCCACTTT; clone size: -; D gene: -; J gene: TRBJ1-6; CDR3 length: 15; V gene: TRBV2
CDR3 protein: CASSTSVLYNEQFF; CDR3 DNA: TGTGCCAGTAGTACTAGCGTACTCTACAATGAGCAGTTCTTC; clone size: -; D gene: -; J gene: TRBJ2-1; CDR3 length: 14; V gene: TRBV19
CDR3 protein: CAWSPRAEAFF; CDR3 DNA: TGTGCCTGGAGTCCCAGGGCTGAAGCTTTCTTT; clone size: -; D gene: -; J gene: TRBJ1-1; CDR3 length: 11; V gene: TRBV30
CDR3 protein: CASSALQGPLYGYTF; CDR3 DNA: TGTGCCAGCAGCGCTTTACAGGGACCCCTATATGGCTACACCTTC; clone size: -; D gene: -; J gene: TRBJ1-2; CDR3 length: 15; V gene: TRBV9
CDR3 protein: CASSQAGGLVEQFF; CDR3 DNA: TGCGCCAGCAGCCAAGCGGGAGGGTTGGTTGAGCAGTTCTTC; clone size: -; D gene: TRBD2; J gene: TRBJ2-1; CDR3 length: 14; V gene: TRBV4-1
CDR3 protein: CASSLRTSGSGEQYF; CDR3 DNA: TGTGCCAGCAGCCTAAGGACTAGCGGGAGTGGAGAGCAGTACTTC; clone size: -; D gene: TRBD2; J gene: TRBJ2-7; CDR3 length: 15; V gene: TRBV5-4
CDR3 protein: CSASDPQGATEAFF; CDR3 DNA: TGCAGTGCTAGTGACCCCCAGGGGGCGACTGAAGCTTTCTTT; clone size: -; D gene: TRBD1; J gene: TRBJ1-1; CDR3 length: 14; V gene: TRBV20-1
CDR3 protein: CASSPVPPYNEQFF; CDR3 DNA: TGCGCCAGCAGCCCCGTCCCCCCCTACAATGAGCAGTTCTTC; clone size: -; D gene: -; J gene: TRBJ2-1; CDR3 length: 14; V gene: TRBV5-1
CDR3 protein: CASSFRGGGGEQYF; CDR3 DNA: TGTGCCAGCAGCTTCAGGGGAGGCGGGGGTGAGCAGTACTTC; clone size: -; D gene: -; J gene: TRBJ2-7; CDR3 length: 14; V gene: TRBV6-5
CDR3 protein: CATAAGRNTGYTF; CDR3 DNA: TGTGCCACCGCCGCGGGGCGAAACACTGGCTACACCTTC; clone size: once; D gene: -; J gene: TRBJ1-2; CDR3 length: 13; V gene: TRBV19
CDR3 protein: CSVAGTGTGYEQYF; CDR3 DNA: TGCAGCGTGGCCGGCACCGGGACAGGCTACGAGCAGTACTTC; clone size: -; D gene: TRBD1; J gene: TRBJ2-7; CDR3 length: 14; V gene: TRBV29-1